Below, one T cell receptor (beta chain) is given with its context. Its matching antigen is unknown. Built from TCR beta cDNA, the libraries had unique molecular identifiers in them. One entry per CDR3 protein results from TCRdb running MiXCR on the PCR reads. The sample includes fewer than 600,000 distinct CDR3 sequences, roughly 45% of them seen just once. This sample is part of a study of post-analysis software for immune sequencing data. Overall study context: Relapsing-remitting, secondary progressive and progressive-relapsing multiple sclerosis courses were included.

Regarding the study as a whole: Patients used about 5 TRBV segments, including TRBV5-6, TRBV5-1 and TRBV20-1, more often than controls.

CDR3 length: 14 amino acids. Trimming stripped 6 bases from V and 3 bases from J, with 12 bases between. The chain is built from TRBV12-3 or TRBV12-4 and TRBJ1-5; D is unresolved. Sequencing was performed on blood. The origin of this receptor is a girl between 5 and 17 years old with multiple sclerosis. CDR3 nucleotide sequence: TGTGCCAGCAGCCCCGTTTGGGTCAATCAGCCCCAGCATTTT. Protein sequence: CASSPVWVNQPQHF.